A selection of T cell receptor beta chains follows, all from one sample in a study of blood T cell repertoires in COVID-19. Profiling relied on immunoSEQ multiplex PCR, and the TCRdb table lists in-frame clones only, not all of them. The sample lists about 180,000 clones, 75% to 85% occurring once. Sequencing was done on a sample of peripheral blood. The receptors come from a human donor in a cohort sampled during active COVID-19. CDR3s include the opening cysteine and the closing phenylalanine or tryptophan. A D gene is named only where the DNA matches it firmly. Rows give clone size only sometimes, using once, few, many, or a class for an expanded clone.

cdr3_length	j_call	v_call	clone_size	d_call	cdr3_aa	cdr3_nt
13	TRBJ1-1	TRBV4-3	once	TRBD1	CASSPDRDTEAFF	TGCGCCAGCAGCCCAGACAGGGACACTGAAGCTTTCTTT
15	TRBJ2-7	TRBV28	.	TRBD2	CASSPRLAGRYEQYF	TGTGCCAGCAGTCCTCGACTAGCGGGACGCTACGAGCAGTACTTC
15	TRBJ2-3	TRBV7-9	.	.	CASSLAGGRTDTQYF	TGTGCCAGCAGCTTAGCGGGAGGTCGCACAGATACGCAGTATTTT
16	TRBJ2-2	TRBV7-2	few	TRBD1	CASSLGGQLNTGELFF	TGTGCCAGCAGCTTAGGGGGACAGCTGAACACCGGGGAGCTGTTTTTT
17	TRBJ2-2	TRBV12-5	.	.	CASGSLPAATNTGELFF	TGTGCTAGTGGTTCCCTTCCGGCAGCGACGAACACCGGGGAGCTGTTTTTT
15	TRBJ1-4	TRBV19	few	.	CASSTGLPTNEKLFF	TGTGCCAGTAGTACAGGACTGCCAACTAATGAAAAACTGTTTTTT
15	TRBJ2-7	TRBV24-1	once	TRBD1	CATSDPGTGAYEQYF	TGTGCCACCAGTGATCCCGGGACAGGGGCTTACGAGCAGTACTTC
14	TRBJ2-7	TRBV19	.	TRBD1	CASSTRDREGEQYF	TGTGCCAGTAGTACCCGGGACAGGGAGGGCGAGCAGTACTTC
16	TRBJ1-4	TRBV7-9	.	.	CASSLGHSATNEKLFF	TGTGCCAGCAGCTTAGGGCACAGTGCAACTAATGAAAAACTGTTTTTT
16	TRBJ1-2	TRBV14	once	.	CASSQHTRTINYGYTF	TGTGCCAGCAGCCAACATACCCGGACAATTAACTATGGCTACACCTTC
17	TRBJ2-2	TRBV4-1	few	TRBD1	CASSQASGGAGTGELFF	TGCGCCAGCAGCCAGGCATCAGGGGGCGCCGGCACCGGGGAGCTGTTTTTT
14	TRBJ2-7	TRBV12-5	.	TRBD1	CASGRQGPPYEQYF	TGTGCTAGTGGCCGACAGGGGCCACCCTACGAGCAGTACTTC
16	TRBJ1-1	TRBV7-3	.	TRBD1	CASSTGTGALNTEAFF	TGTGCCAGCAGCACCGGGACAGGGGCACTGAACACTGAAGCTTTCTTT
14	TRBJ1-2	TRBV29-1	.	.	CSVDSRQALYGYTF	TGCAGCGTTGATTCACGGCAGGCCCTCTATGGCTACACCTTC
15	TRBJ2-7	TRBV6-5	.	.	CASSYQAVLTYEQYF	TGTGCCAGCAGTTACCAAGCGGTTTTGACCTACGAGCAGTACTTC
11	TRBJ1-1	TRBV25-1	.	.	CASSAGTEAFF	TGTGCCAGCAGCGCAGGGACTGAAGCTTTCTTT
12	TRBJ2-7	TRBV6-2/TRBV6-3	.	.	CASSYDGNEQYF	TGTGCCAGCAGTTACGATGGCAACGAGCAGTACTTC
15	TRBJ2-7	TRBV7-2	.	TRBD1	CASSLEAGGLVEQYF	TGTGCCAGCAGCTTAGAGGCAGGGGGCTTAGTCGAGCAGTACTTC
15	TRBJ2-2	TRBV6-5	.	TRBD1	CASSPGTDNTGELFF	TGTGCCAGCAGTCCCGGGACAGATAACACCGGGGAGCTGTTTTTT
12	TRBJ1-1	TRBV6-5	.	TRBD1	CASSYGDSEAFF	TGTGCCAGCAGTTACGGGGACAGTGAAGCTTTCTTT
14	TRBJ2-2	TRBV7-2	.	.	CASSLNQGTGELFF	TGTGCCAGCAGCTTAAACCAGGGTACCGGGGAGCTGTTTTTT
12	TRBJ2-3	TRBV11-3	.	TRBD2	CASSRGGWTQYF	TGTGCCAGCAGCCGGGGGGGGTGGACGCAGTATTTT
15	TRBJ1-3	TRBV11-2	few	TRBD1	CASSPRQGSGNTIYF	TGTGCCAGCAGCCCACGACAGGGCTCTGGAAACACCATATATTTT
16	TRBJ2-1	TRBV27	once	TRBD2	CASSLSSGRAINEQFF	TGTGCCAGCAGTTTATCAAGCGGGAGGGCCATCAATGAGCAGTTCTTC
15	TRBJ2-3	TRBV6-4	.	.	CASSDSRGGTDTQYF	TGTGCCAGCAGTGACTCGCGGGGAGGCACAGATACGCAGTATTTT
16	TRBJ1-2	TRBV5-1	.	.	CASSLATRQANYGYTF	TGCGCCAGCAGCTTGGCTACCCGACAGGCTAACTATGGCTACACCTTC
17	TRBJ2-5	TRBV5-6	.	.	CASSLGPTLRKGETQYF	TGTGCCAGCAGCTTGGGGCCGACGCTACGAAAGGGGGAGACCCAGTACTTC
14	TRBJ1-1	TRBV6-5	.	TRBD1	CASRWTGGNTEAFF	TGTGCCAGCAGATGGACAGGCGGGAACACTGAAGCTTTCTTT
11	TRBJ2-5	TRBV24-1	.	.	CAPRTEETQYF	TGTGCCCCACGGACAGAAGAGACCCAGTACTTC
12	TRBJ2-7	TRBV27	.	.	CASSTSSYEQYF	TGTGCCAGCAGTACGAGCTCCTACGAGCAGTACTTC
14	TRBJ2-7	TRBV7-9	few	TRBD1	CASTRTGRPYEQYF	TGTGCCAGCACCCGGACAGGACGACCCTACGAGCAGTACTTC
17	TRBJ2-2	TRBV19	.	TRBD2	CASSISGLALTTGELFF	TGTGCCAGTAGTATATCCGGACTAGCCCTTACCACCGGGGAGCTGTTTTTT
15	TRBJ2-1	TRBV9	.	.	CASSLDSVSYNEQFF	TGTGCCAGCAGCCTCGACAGTGTTTCTTACAATGAGCAGTTCTTC
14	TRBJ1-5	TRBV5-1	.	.	CASSLEGGNQPQHF	TGCGCCAGCAGCTTGGAAGGGGGCAATCAGCCCCAGCATTTT
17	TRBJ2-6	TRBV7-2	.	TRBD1	CASSPRQGAGGANVLTF	TGTGCCAGCAGCCCACGACAGGGGGCAGGTGGGGCCAACGTCCTGACTTTC
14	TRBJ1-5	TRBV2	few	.	CASSPPGQEQPQHF	TGTGCCAGCAGTCCCCCAGGGCAGGAACAGCCCCAGCATTTT
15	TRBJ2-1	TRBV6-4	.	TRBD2	CASSETSGGINEQFF	TGTGCCAGCAGTGAGACTAGCGGGGGGATCAATGAGCAGTTCTTC
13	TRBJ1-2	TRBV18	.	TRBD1	CASSPRQGQGYTF	TGTGCCAGCTCACCTCGACAGGGGCAAGGCTACACCTTC
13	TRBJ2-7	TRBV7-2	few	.	CASSLSQGGQQYF	TGTGCCAGCAGCTTATCCCAGGGGGGTCAGCAGTACTTC
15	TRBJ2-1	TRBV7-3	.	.	CASSLGPGSYNEQFF	TGTGCCAGCAGCCTTGGCCCCGGGAGTTACAATGAGCAGTTCTTC
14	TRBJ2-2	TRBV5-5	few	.	CASSFRLAPGELFF	TGTGCCAGCAGCTTCCGACTTGCCCCCGGGGAGCTGTTTTTT
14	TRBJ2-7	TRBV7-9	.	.	CASRGGGPPYEQYF	TGTGCCAGCAGAGGGGGGGGTCCTCCCTACGAGCAGTACTTC
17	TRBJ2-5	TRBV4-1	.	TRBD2	CASSLGLAGVLGETQYF	TGCGCCAGCAGCCTGGGACTAGCGGGAGTTTTAGGAGAGACCCAGTACTTC
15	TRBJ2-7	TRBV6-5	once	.	CASSHSGDPTYEQYF	TGTGCCAGCAGTCACTCAGGGGATCCCACATACGAGCAGTACTTC
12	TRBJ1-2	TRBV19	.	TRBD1	CASTIGGHGYTF	TGTGCCAGTACAATAGGGGGCCATGGCTACACCTTC
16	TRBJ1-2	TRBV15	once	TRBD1	CATSRDLQGADYGYTF	TGTGCCACCAGCAGAGATTTACAGGGGGCCGACTATGGCTACACCTTC
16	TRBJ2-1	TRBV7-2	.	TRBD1	CASSSPTGLDYNEQFF	TGTGCCAGCAGCTCGCCGACAGGGCTAGACTACAATGAGCAGTTCTTC
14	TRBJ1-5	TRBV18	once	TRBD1	CASSPTGGPQPQHF	TGTGCCAGCTCACCAACAGGGGGCCCTCAGCCCCAGCATTTT
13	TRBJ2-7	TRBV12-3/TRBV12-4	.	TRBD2	CASSLGTSNEQYF	TGTGCCAGCAGTTTGGGGACTAGCAACGAGCAGTACTTC
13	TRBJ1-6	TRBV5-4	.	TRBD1	CASSLAGGSPLHF	TGTGCCAGCAGCTTGGCAGGGGGGTCACCCCTCCACTTT
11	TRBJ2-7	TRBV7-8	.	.	CASSLTYEQYF	TGTGCCAGCAGCTTAACTTACGAGCAGTACTTC
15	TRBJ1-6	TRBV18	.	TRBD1	CASSLGDRANSPLHF	TGTGCCAGCTCACTCGGGGACAGGGCAAATTCACCCCTCCACTTT
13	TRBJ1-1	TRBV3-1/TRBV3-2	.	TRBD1	CASSQGQGRRAFF	TGTGCCAGCAGCCAAGGACAGGGTCGGCGGGCTTTCTTT
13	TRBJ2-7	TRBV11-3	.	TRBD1	CASSMTGTYEQYF	TGTGCCAGCAGCATGACAGGGACCTACGAGCAGTACTTC
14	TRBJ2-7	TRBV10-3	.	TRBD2	CAIGATSGSNEQYF	TGTGCCATCGGGGCCACTAGCGGGAGCAACGAGCAGTACTTC
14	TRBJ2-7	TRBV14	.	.	CASSQDQGSYEQYF	TGTGCCAGCAGCCAAGATCAGGGCAGCTACGAGCAGTACTTC
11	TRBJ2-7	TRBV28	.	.	CASSSTYEQYF	TGTGCCAGCAGTTCTACCTACGAGCAGTACTTC
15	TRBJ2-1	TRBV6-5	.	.	CASSYSGQNRNEQFF	TGTGCCAGCAGTTACTCCGGACAGAATAGGAATGAGCAGTTCTTC